The entry below gives a single T cell receptor beta chain sequence along with its context. These data originate in a study of blood T cell repertoires in COVID-19. Study-wide background: The United States, Italy and Spain supplied acute and convalescent COVID-19 samples. In each case, the material was cDNA or gDNA derived from T cells, B-cell-depleted T cells, or PBMCs.

Original methodology: Scientists estimated how many nucleated cells there were by amplifying reference gene primers. Sequencing was performed with immunoSEQ multiplex PCR; in TCRdb, only in-frame clones are kept and a portion is missing. V, J and clone size are taken as reported in that table, and D and trimming were inferred from the DNA itself. Among fewer than 200,000 clones listed, about nine tenths were seen once. CDR3 length equals 20 residues. CDR1 SGHTA and CDR2 FQGNSA come from the germline V gene. Trimming cost V 0 bases and J 1 base; bases outside gene matches: 14. The receptor comes from a man aged 60 to 75 with acute or convalescent COVID-19. Sequenced material: peripheral blood. The chain combines TRBV7-2 with TRBJ1-1; 10 bases are a match to TRBD1. The CDR3 DNA is TGTGCCAGCAGCTTAGCGGGTTACCGGGGACAGGGGCACGAGAACACTGAAGCTTTCTTT. This translates into CASSLAGYRGQGHENTEAFF. The whole variable domain, filled in from reference TRBV7-2 and TRBJ1-1, reads GAGVSQSPSNKVTEKGKDVELRCDPISGHTALYWYRQSLGQGLEFLIYFQGNSAPDKSGLPSDRFSAERTGGSVSTLTIQRTQQEDSAVYLCASSLAGYRGQGHENTEAFFGQGTRLTVV.